This paragraph covers one TCR beta chain sequence. Its antigen is as yet unknown. CDR3 length: 14 amino acids. CDR1 MRHNA and CDR2 SNTAGT come from the germline V gene. Deletions cut 0 bases from V and 8 bases from J, with 12 bases between. Peripheral blood and lesional scalp punch biopsies came from alopecia areata patients. The sample originates from a study of CD8+ T cells in alopecia areata. Study in general: Each day, treated patients took oral tofacitinib twice, at 5 to 10 mg per dose. Tofacitinib continued for 6 to 18 months and was then withheld for 6 months.

RNA was isolated and reverse transcribed to cDNA, the sequencing template. Using immunoSEQ multiplex PCR, the repertoire was profiled, and TCRdb retains in-frame clones only, with some absent. The sample contains 5,500 to 9,000 clones, 50% to 75% of which appear only once. Study-wide results and limits: Sharing of TCR sequences between patients (possibly for HLA-related reasons) was less clear than in mice.

Sample: skin, taken at week 0. The V call is TRBV6-4, the J call TRBJ2-3; no clear D gene. The receptor was derived from a human donor with alopecia areata. The DNA of the CDR3 is TGTGCCAGCAGTGACTCGCCCCTGCATGGTACGCAGTATTTT. Its translation: CASSDSPLHGTQYF.